The sequence of this T cell receptor beta chain was determined in a study of shared clonotypes between healthy human individuals. About this clone itself: As yet, its antigen is unknown.

Study results and caveats: In having few donors, the study represented limited genetic and exposure-history diversity.

Each sorted subset replicate got 200 ng genomic DNA, roughly 30,000 genomes. Measured with immunoSEQ multiplex PCR; TCRdb has only the in-frame clones, and not every one. The sample includes approximately 250,000 clones, 65% of them seen just once. The sequenced sample was memory CD4+ T cells sorted from blood. Subset meaning: CD45RA-negative fraction. The receptor was isolated from a man younger than 45 in good health.

The CDR3 spells CASRTGVAYGYTF. The CDR3 DNA is TGTGCCAGCAGGACAGGGGTGGCCTATGGCTACACCTTC. This sequence joins TRBV6-6 and TRBJ1-2, with TRBD1 matching 8 bases. In germline, CDR1 is MNHNY, CDR2 SVGAGI (reference sequence). The trim removed 6 bases at V and 4 bases at J, leaving 4 bases unmatched. The CDR3 contains 13 residues.